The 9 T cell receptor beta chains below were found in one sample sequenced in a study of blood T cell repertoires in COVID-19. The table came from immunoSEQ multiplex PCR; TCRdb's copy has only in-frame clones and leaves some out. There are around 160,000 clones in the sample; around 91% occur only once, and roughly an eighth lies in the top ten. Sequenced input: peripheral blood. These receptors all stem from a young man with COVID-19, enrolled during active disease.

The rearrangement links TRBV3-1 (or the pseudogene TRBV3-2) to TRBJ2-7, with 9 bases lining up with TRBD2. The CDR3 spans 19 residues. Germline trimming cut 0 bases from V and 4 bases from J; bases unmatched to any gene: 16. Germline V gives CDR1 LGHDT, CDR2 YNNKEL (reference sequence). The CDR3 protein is CASSQEKFGLAQFAYEQYF. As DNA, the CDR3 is TGTGCCAGCAGCCAAGAAAAGTTTGGACTAGCGCAATTCGCGTACGAGCAGTACTTC.

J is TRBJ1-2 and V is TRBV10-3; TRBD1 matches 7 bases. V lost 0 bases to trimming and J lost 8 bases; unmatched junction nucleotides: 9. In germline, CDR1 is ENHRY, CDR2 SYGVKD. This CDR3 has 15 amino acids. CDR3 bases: TGTGCCATCAGTGAGTCGAGGGACAGCTTTCGGGGCTACACCTTC. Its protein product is CAISESRDSFRGYTF.

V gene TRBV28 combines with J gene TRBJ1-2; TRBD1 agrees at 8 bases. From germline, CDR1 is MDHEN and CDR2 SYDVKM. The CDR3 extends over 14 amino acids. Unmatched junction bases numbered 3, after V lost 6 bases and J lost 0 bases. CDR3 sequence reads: CASRDRVPNYGYTF. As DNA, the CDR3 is TGTGCCAGCAGGGACAGGGTACCTAACTATGGCTACACCTTC.

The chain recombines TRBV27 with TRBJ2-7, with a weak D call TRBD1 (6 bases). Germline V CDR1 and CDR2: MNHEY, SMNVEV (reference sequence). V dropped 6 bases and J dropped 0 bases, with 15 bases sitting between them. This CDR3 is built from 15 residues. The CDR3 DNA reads TGTGCCAGCAGCCTTTTCACAGGGAGCTCCTACGAGCAGTACTTC. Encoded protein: CASSLFTGSSYEQYF.

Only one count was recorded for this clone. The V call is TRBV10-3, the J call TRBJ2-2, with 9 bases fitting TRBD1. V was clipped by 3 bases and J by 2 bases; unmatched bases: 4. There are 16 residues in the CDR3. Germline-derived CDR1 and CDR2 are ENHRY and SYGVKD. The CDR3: CAISEVGQGNTGELFF. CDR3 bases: TGTGCCATCAGTGAAGTGGGACAGGGTAACACCGGGGAGCTGTTTTTT.

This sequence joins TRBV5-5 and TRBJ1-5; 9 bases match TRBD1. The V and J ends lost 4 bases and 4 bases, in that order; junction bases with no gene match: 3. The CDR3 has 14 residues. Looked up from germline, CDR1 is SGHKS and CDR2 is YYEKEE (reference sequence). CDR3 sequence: CASSPGTGNQPQHF. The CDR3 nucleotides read TGTGCCAGCAGCCCCGGGACAGGGAATCAGCCCCAGCATTTT.

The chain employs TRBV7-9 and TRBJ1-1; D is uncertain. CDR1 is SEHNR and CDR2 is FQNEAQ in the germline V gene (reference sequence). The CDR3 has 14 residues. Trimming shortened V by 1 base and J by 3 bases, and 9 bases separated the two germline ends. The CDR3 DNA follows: TGTGCCAGCAGCTTAGGGGGAGGTTACACTGAAGCTTTCTTT. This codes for CASSLGGGYTEAFF.

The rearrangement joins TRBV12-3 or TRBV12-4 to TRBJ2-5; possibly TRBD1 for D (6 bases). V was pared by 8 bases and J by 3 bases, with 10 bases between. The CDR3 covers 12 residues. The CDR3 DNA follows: TGTGCCAGCTCTTGGACAGAAGAGACCCAGTACTTC. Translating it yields CASSWTEETQYF.

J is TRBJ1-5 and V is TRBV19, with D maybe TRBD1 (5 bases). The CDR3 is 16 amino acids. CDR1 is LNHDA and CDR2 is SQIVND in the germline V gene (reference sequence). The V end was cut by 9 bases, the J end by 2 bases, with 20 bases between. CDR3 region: CASGMKLGGGNQPQHF. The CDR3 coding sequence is TGTGCCAGCGGGATGAAACTGGGAGGGGGCAATCAGCCCCAGCATTTT.